This passage covers 8 T cell receptor beta chains from one sample sequenced in a study of T cells in Graves' hyperthyroidism and ophthalmopathy. Using RNA transcripts as the source, TCR beta CDR3 regions were amplified. When the TCR CDR3 underwent first-round RT-PCR, the HTBI primer set was used. TCRdb redid the calling of the multiplex PCR reads with MiXCR, one entry per CDR3 protein. This table holds some 550,000 distinct CDR3 sequences, 16% found once. The specimen sequenced was blood. All receptors derive from a woman in her thirties or forties with Graves' ophthalmopathy.

V gene TRBV20-1 combines with J gene TRBJ1-2; D perhaps matches TRBD1 (6 bases). The CDR3 is 13 residues long. Germline CDR1 is DFQATT and CDR2 is SNEGSKA (reference sequence). With 7 bases removed from V and 0 bases from J, the gap between germline ends came to 12 bases. Written as DNA, the CDR3 is TGCAGTGTTATACAGGGCGCTAACTATGGCTACACCTTC. Translation gives CSVIQGANYGYTF.

At least ten counts were recorded for this clonotype. The chain couples TRBV6-1 to TRBJ1-1, with D maybe TRBD1 (5 bases). CDR3 length: 15 residues. Germline V gene data show CDR1 as MNHNS and CDR2 as SASEGT. V was pared by 7 bases and J by 3 bases, with 18 bases between. This CDR3 is CASTTKGRVHTEAFF. DNA of the CDR3: TGTGCCAGCACCACCAAGGGGAGGGTACACACTGAAGCTTTCTTT.

The genes are TRBV5-1 and TRBJ2-6; the match to TRBD1 covers 10 bases. Germline V lookup: CDR1 SGHRS, CDR2 YFSETQ. Germline trimming cut 4 bases from V and 4 bases from J; bases unmatched to any gene: 23. The CDR3 contains 22 residues. In DNA, the CDR3 is TGCGCCAGCAGCCCGGGGACAGGGGTTGGCATAGCGGGTTCTTCCGGGGCCAACGTCCTGACTTTC. This sequence encodes CASSPGTGVGIAGSSGANVLTF.

The table lists this clonotype with a few counts. The chain is built from TRBV29-1 and TRBJ1-2; TRBD1 is a possible D gene (5 bases). Trimming cost V 4 bases and J 4 bases, with 10 bases left between them. Per germline, CDR1 SQVTM and CDR2 ANQGSEA. The CDR3 consists of 12 residues. The CDR3 region is CSVGLGTYGYTF. The DNA of the CDR3 is TGCAGCGTTGGTTTAGGGACCTATGGCTACACCTTC.

This clonotype was detected once. The V and J genes are TRBV14 and TRBJ2-1, with 9 bases matching TRBD1. Germline values: CDR1 SGHDN, CDR2 FVKESK. The J segment lost 3 bases and the V segment lost 0 bases, leaving 6 bases of the junction unmatched. CDR3 length equals 17 residues. For the CDR3, the DNA is TGTGCCAGCAGCCAAGATCTCGGGACAGGGATCTACAATGAGCAGTTCTTC. Protein product: CASSQDLGTGIYNEQFF.

This clonotype was recorded many times. The V call is TRBV28, the J call TRBJ2-3; 10 bases line up with TRBD1. Per the germline V gene, CDR1 is MDHEN and CDR2 is SYDVKM. The V and J ends lost 5 bases and 4 bases, in that order; junction bases with no gene match: 9. The CDR3 sequence is 16 residues long. The CDR3 sequence is CASSLQGQGLADTQYF. The CDR3 DNA is TGTGCCAGCAGTCTCCAGGGACAGGGGTTGGCAGATACGCAGTATTTT. Full variable domain (missing parts from reference TRBV28 and TRBJ2-3): DVKVTQSSRYLVKRTGEKVFLECVQDMDHENMFWYRQDPGLGLRLIYFSYDVKMKEKGDIPEGYSVSREKKERFSLILESASTNQTSMYLCASSLQGQGLADTQYFGPGTRLTVL.

This clonotype was observed a few times. The V gene is TRBV10-3, the J gene TRBJ2-5, with D perhaps TRBD1 or TRBD2 (5 bases each). The V end lost 3 bases, the J end lost 1 base, and 15 bases lay between the germline ends. The germline CDR1 and CDR2 sequences are ENHRY and SYGVKD. The CDR3 sequence is 16 residues long. CDR3 in DNA: TGTGCCATCAGTGACCTCGGGGTAGGGGTCCAAGAGACCCAGTACTTC. Translated: CAISDLGVGVQETQYF.

This clonotype was observed a few times. The CDR3 spells CASSPRRESAYEQYF. The CDR3 bases are TGTGCCAGCTCACCACGAAGGGAGTCGGCCTACGAGCAGTACTTC. This chain links TRBV18 with TRBJ2-7; TRBD2 is a possible D gene (5 bases). Trimming took 1 base from V and 2 from J, leaving 12 bases between them. Germline CDR1 KGHSH, CDR2 LQKENI. The CDR3 is made up of 15 amino acids.